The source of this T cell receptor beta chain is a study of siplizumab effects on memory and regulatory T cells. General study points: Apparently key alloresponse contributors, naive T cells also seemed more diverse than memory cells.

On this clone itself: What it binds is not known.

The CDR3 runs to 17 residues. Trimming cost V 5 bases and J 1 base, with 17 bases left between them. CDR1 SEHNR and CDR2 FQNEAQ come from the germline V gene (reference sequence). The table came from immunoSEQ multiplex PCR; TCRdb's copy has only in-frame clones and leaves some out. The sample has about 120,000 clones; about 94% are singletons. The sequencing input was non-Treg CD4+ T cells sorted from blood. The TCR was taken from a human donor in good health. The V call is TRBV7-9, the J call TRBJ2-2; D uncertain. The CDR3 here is CASSGLNSEMNTGELFF. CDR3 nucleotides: TGTGCCAGCAGCGGCCTCAACAGCGAAATGAACACCGGGGAGCTGTTTTTT. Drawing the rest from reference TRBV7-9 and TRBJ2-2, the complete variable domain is DTGVSQNPRHKITKRGQNVTFRCDPISEHNRLYWYRQTLGQGPEFLTYFQNEAQLEKSRLLSDRFSAERPKGSFSTLEIQRTEQGDSAMYLCASSGLNSEMNTGELFFGEGSRLTVL.